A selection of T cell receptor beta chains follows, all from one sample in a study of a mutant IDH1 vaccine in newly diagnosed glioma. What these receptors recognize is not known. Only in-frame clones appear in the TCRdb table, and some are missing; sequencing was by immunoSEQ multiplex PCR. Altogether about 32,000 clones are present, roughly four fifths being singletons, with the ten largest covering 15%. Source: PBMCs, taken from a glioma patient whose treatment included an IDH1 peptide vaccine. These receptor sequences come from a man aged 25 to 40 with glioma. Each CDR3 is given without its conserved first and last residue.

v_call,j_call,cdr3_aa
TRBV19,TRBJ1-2,ASSRPRTANYGYT
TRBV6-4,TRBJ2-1,ASSDSSDSGNEQF
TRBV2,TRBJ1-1,ASSADGNTEAF
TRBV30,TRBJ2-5,AWRYPRRETQY
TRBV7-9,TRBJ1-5,ASSFGDRGNQPQH
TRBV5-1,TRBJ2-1,ASSLVASGRANEQF
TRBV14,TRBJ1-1,ASSSGQGFGPTEAF
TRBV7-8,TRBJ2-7,ASSLSGEYEQY
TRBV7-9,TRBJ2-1,ASSPAVGGDNEQF
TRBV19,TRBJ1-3,ASSISMGANSGNTIY
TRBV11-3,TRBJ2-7,ASSLGGMTYEQY
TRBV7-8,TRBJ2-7,ASSSPRESFYEQY
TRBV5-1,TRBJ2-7,ASSPDGTYEQY
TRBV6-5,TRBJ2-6,ASSYAARSGANVLT
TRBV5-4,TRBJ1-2,ASSSETALQGYT
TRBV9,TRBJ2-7,ASSKGGILSYEQY
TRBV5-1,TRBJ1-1,ASSLEQGGTEAF
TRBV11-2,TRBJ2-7,ASNHPDSSYEQY
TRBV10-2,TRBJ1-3,ASRGLGPRSGNTIY
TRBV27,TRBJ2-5,ASSFTAWETQY
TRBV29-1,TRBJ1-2,SVVQTGVLYGYT
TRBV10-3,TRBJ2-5,AIQPGGDRREKTQY
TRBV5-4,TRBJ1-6,ASSLGNSPLH
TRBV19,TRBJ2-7,ASSISVVGRDYEQY
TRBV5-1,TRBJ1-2,ASRPGQGRGNYGYT
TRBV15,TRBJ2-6,ATSRDPSGANVLT
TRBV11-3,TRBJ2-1,ASSRGPNYNEQF